This entry features one T cell receptor (beta chain) sequence. Its antigen remains unknown. The data were obtained in a study of cytomegalovirus exposure and HLA in healthy donors. Across the study: Roughly 89 million unique TCR sequences came from HLA-typed donors in an early release.

Germline-derived CDR1 and CDR2 are LNHNV and YYDKDF (reference sequence). Trimming pared 0 bases from V and 1 base from J, leaving 9 bases between. This CDR3 comprises 15 residues. 60 Vbeta and 13 Jbeta primers were used in PCR. TCRdb keeps only in-frame clones here, not all; method: immunoSEQ multiplex PCR. Of roughly 150,000 clones listed, around four fifths are singletons. Regarding the study as a whole: Diagnosis of cytomegalovirus status made by the classifier reportedly showed high specificity and sensitivity.

The specimen sequenced was PBMCs. The genes are TRBV15 and TRBJ1-1; D gene ambiguous. The TCR was taken from a male donor in good health and CMV-seronegative. CDR3 protein: CATSRDRGGNTEAFF. The CDR3 nucleotides are TGTGCCACCAGCAGAGATAGAGGAGGGAACACTGAAGCTTTCTTT.